The clone carrying this TCR beta chain was seen repeatedly, ten times or more. What it recognizes is unknown. The source of the sample is a study of early T cells in non-severe SARS-CoV-2 infection. About the study: Sequencing input comprised bulk RNA from unsorted whole blood; chain pairing was not available. Study results and limitations: Missing private and CD4 specificities, VDJdb matching favored anti-spike CD8 responses.

Germline V lookup: CDR1 SGHDN, CDR2 FVKESK. Trimming at V came to 2 bases and at J to 8 bases, leaving 10 bases not matched to a gene. The CDR3 sequence is 15 residues long. Attachment of unique molecular identifiers was made to individual cDNA molecules. TCRdb analysed the 5' RACE reads with MiXCR anew, one entry per CDR3 protein. The sample has around 52,000 distinct CDR3 sequences, around 12% seen once. The genes are TRBV14 and TRBJ1-1; 8 bases are shared with TRBD1. This sequence was found in an adult who was a healthcare worker with PCR-confirmed SARS-CoV-2 infection or an uninfected control (not recorded which). Sequenced: whole blood. As DNA, the CDR3 is TGTGCCAGCAGCCAACGGACAGGGCTACCACTGGAAGCTTTCTTT. Its translation is CASSQRTGLPLEAFF.